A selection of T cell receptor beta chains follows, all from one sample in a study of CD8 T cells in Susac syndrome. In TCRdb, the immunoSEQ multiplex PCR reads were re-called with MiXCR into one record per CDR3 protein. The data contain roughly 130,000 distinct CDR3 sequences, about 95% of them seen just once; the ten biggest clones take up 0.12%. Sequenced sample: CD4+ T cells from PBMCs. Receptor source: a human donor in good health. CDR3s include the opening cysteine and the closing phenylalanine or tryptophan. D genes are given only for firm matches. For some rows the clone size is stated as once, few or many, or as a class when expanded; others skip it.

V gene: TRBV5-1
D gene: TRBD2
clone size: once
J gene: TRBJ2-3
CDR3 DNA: TGCGCCAGCAGCTCCATGGCGGGAGGAGGCACAGATACGCAGTATTTT
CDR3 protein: CASSSMAGGGTDTQYF

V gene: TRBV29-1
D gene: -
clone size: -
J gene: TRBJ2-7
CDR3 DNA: TGCAGCGTTGCCGGGACATCGGAGCGCGAGCAGTACTTC
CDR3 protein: CSVAGTSEREQYF

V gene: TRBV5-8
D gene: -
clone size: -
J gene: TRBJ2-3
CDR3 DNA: TGTGCCAGCAGCCCCGTGAGGGATACGCAGTATTTT
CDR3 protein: CASSPVRDTQYF

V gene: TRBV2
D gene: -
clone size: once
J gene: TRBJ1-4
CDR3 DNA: TGTGCCAGCAAGCAGGAAACGGGAGTCGGCGAAAAACTGTTTTTT
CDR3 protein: CASKQETGVGEKLFF

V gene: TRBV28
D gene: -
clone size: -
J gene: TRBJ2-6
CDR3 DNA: TGTGCCAGCAGTTTATTCTCCGGGACTGGGGCCAACGTCCTGACTTTC
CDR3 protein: CASSLFSGTGANVLTF

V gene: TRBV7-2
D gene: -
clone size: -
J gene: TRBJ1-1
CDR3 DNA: TGTGCCAGCAGCCTAGGCCAGGGGAGGGGCACTGAAGCTTTCTTT
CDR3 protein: CASSLGQGRGTEAFF

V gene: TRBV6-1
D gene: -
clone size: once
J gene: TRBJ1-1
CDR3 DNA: TGTGCCAGCAGTGAGGGCCCGGGGTCTTTCACTGAAGCTTTCTTT
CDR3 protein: CASSEGPGSFTEAFF

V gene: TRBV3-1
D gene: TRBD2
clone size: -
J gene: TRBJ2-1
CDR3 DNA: TGTGCCAGCAGCAGACTAGCGGACGAGCAGTTCTTC
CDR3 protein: CASSRLADEQFF

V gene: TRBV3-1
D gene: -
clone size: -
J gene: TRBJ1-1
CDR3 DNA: TGTGCCAGCAGCCGGGCAGGGACGAACACTGAAGCTTTCTTT
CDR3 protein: CASSRAGTNTEAFF

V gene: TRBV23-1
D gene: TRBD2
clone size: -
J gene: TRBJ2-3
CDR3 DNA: TGCGCCAGCAGTCAACGTGCGGCGGGAGAAGAGTATTTT
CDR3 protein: CASSQRAAGEEYF

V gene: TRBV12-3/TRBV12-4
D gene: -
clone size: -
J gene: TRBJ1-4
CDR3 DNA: TGTGCCAGCAGTTTCTCGGCAGAAGGACTGTTTTTT
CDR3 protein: CASSFSAEGLFF

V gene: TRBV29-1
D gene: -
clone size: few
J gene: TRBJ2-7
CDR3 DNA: TGCAGCGTTAGGACGTCGGACGAGCAGTACTTC
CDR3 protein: CSVRTSDEQYF

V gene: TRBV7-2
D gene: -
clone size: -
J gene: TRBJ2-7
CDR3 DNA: TGTGCCAGCAGTGAAGATGGACTACCCACAGGCGAGCAGTACTTC
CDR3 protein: CASSEDGLPTGEQYF

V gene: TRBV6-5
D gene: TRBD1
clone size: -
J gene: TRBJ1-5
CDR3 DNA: TGTGCCAGCAGTTTTGGACAGGGGTATCAGCCCCAGCATTTT
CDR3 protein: CASSFGQGYQPQHF

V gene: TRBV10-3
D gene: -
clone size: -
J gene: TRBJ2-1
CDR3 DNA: TGTGCCATCAGTGAGTCGGGAACAAATGAGCAGTTCTTC
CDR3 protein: CAISESGTNEQFF

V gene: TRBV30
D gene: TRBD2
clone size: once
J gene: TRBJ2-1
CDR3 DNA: TGTGCCTGGAGTATCCCTCTAGCGGGAGGCTTTGAGCAGTTCTTC
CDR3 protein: CAWSIPLAGGFEQFF

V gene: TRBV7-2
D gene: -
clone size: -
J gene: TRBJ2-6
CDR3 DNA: TGTGCCAGCAGCCGCATCAACTCTGGGGCCAACGTCCTGACTTTC
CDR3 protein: CASSRINSGANVLTF

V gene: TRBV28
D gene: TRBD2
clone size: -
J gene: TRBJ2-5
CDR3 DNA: TGTGCCAGCAGTTCACTGGCGGGAGTCGACGCGACCCAGTACTTC
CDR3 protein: CASSSLAGVDATQYF

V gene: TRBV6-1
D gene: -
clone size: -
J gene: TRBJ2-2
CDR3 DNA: TGTGCCAGCAGCCCTCTCCCCTCTTCGAACACCGGGGAGCTGTTTTTT
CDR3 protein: CASSPLPSSNTGELFF

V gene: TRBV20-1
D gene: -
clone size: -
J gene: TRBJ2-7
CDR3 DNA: TGCAGTGCTCTTTTGTTGGGGGAGCAGTACTTC
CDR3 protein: CSALLLGEQYF

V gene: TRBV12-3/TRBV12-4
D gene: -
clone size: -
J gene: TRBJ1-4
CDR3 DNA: TGTGCCAGCAGTATTAGACAGACGAATGAAAAACTGTTTTTT
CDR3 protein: CASSIRQTNEKLFF

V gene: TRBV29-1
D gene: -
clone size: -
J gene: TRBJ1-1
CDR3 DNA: TGCAGCGTTGCCCGGACGGTGAACACTGAAGCTTTCTTT
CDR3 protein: CSVARTVNTEAFF

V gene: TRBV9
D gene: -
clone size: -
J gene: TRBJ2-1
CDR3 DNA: TGTGCCAGCAGCGTAGCGGAAACCGCTTACAATGAGCAGTTCTTC
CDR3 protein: CASSVAETAYNEQFF

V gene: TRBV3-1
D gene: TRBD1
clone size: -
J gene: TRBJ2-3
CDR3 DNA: TGTGCCAGCAGCCAAGACAAGGGGACAGGGACAGATACGCAGTATTTT
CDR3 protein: CASSQDKGTGTDTQYF

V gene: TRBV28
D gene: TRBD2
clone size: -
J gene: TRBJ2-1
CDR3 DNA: TGTGCCAGCAGTCCCGCTAGCGGGAGTTGGAATGAGCAGTTCTTC
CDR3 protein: CASSPASGSWNEQFF

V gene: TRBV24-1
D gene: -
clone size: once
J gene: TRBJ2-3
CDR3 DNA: TGTGCCACGGGGGACATCCGCGCGATGGATACGCAGTATTTT
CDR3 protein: CATGDIRAMDTQYF

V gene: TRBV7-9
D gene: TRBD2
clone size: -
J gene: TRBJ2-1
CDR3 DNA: TGTGCCAGTGGACTAGCGGGACCCCTCCCCCGGTTCTTC
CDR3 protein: CASGLAGPLPRFF

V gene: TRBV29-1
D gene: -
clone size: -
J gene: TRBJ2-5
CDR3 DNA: TGCAGCGTTCCCACACAGGGCTGGGAGACCCAGTACTTC
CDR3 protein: CSVPTQGWETQYF

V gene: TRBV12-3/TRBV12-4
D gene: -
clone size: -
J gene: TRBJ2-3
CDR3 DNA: TGTGCCAGCAGTTTAGGGCAGGGGCTTGGAGATACGCAGTATTTT
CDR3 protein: CASSLGQGLGDTQYF

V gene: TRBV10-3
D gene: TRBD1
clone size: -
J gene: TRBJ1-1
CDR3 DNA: TGTGCCATCAGGGGACAGGCAGACACTGAAGCTTTCTTT
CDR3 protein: CAIRGQADTEAFF

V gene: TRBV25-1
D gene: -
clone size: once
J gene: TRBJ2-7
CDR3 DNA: TGTGCCAGCAGTGTAGAGTCGGGGTCCTACGAGCAGTACTTC
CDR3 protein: CASSVESGSYEQYF

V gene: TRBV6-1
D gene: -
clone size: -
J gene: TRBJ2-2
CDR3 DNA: TGTGCCAGCAGTGAACAGGGCACCGGGGAGCTGTTTTTT
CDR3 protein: CASSEQGTGELFF

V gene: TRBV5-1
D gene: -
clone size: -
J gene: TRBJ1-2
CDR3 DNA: TGCGCCAGCAGCTCGGGATTAATCTATGGCTACACCTTC
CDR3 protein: CASSSGLIYGYTF

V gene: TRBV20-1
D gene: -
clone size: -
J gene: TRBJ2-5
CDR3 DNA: TGCAGTGCAAATCCCGGTGGGGGGAAAGAGACCCAGTACTTC
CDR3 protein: CSANPGGGKETQYF

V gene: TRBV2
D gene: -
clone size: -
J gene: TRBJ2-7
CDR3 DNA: TGTGCCAGCAGACTCCAAGGCGAGCAGTACTTC
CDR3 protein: CASRLQGEQYF

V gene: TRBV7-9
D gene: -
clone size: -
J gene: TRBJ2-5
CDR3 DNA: TGTGCCAGCAGCTTATATGGTGGGGAAGAGACCCAGTACTTC
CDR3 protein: CASSLYGGEETQYF

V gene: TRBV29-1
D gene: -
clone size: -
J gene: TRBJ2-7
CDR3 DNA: TGCAGCGTGCGCCCACAGGGAAGGAGGGACGAGCAGTACTTC
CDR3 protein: CSVRPQGRRDEQYF

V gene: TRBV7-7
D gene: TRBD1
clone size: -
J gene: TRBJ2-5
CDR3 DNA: TGTGCCAGCAGCAGGACAGGGGCTTTGGAGACCCAGTACTTC
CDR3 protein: CASSRTGALETQYF

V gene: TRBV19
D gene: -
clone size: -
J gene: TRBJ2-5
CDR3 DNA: TGTGCCAGTAGTAGGACAGTGAGAGAGACCCAGTACTTC
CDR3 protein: CASSRTVRETQYF

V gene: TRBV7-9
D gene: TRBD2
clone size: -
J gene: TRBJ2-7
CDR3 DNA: TGTGCCAGCACCCTAGCGGGATCCCTCCCCGAGCAGTACTTC
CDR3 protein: CASTLAGSLPEQYF

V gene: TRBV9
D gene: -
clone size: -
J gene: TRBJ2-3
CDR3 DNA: TGTGCCAGCAGCGTAGCGGGCTACTCTACCACAGATACGCAGTATTTT
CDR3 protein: CASSVAGYSTTDTQYF

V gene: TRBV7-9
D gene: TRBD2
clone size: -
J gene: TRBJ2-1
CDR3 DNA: TGTGCCAGCACCCTAGCGGGAGGGGCCAGGCACAATGAGCAGTTCTTC
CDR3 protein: CASTLAGGARHNEQFF

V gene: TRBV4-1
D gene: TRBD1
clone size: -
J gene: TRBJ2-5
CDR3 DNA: TGCGCCAGCAGCCAAGTCGGGACAGGGACACAGACCCAGTACTTC
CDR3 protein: CASSQVGTGTQTQYF